This paragraph covers one TCR beta chain sequence. Collection of blood occurred at baseline, at cycle 4 day 1, and at cycle 7 day 1. The data are from a study of OX40 agonist ivuxolimab in advanced cancers. Germline V gene data show CDR1 as SGHAT and CDR2 as FQNNGV. Trimming pared 6 bases from V and 1 base from J, leaving 10 bases between. The CDR3 covers 13 residues. The data were produced by immunoSEQ multiplex PCR, yet TCRdb's version contains in-frame clones alone and is incomplete. The sample shows roughly 24,000 clones, 60% to 80% of them seen only once. The source material was CD4+ or CD8+ T cells sorted from blood, sampled in a trial of the OX40 agonist ivuxolimab. The clonotype originates from an adult with an advanced solid tumor such as melanoma, head and neck, liver or kidney cancer. This sequence joins TRBV11-2 and TRBJ2-7; D possibly corresponds to TRBD2 (6 bases). CDR3 region: CASRWDLSYEQYF. DNA for the CDR3: TGTGCCAGCAGATGGGACTTGTCCTACGAGCAGTACTTC.